Described below is a single T cell receptor (beta chain) sequence and its context. J gave up 8 bases and V 3 bases, and 7 bases lay outside the gene matches. Germline V gene lookup returns CDR1 LGHDT and CDR2 YNNKEL (reference sequence). This CDR3 comprises 15 residues. MiXCR was run by TCRdb on the RT-PCR reads, yielding one entry per CDR3 protein. The table includes some 570,000 distinct CDR3 sequences, about 11% detected once. The source of the sample is a study of response to subunit inactivated influenza vaccine. The data also belong to a second study, concerning T cells expressing NK-cell markers. That paper adds: Researchers built TCR beta cDNA using 5'RACE template switching with UMIs. For several donors, the dominant NKG2C+ clonotypes made up roughly 1.0-7.0% of their CD8+ T cells.

The TCR comes from a man in his fifties or sixties who received an inactivated influenza vaccine. The sample consisted of PBMCs from blood, taken on the day of vaccination. The V and J genes are TRBV3-1 and TRBJ2-1; 10 bases align to TRBD2. The CDR3 spells CASSQLRLAGDEQFF. The CDR3 DNA is TGTGCCAGCAGCCAGTTAAGACTAGCGGGTGATGAGCAGTTCTTC.